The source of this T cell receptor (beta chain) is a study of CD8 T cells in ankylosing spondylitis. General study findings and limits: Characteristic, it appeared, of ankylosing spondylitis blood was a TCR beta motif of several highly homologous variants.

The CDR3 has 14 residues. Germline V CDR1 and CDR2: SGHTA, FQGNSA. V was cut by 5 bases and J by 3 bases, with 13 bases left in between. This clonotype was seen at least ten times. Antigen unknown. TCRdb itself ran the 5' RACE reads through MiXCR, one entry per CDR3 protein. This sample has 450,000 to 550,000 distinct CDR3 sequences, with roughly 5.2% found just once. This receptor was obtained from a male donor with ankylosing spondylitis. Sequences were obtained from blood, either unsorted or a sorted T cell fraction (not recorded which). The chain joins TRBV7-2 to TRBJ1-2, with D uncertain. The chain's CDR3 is CASSRTGPDYGYTF. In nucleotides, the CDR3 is TGTGCCAGCAGCCGAACCGGACCTGACTATGGCTACACCTTC.